These T cell receptor beta chains were read from a single sample in a study of radiotherapy plus CTLA-4 blockade in lung cancer. TCRdb's copy holds only in-frame clones and misses some; the assay was immunoSEQ multiplex PCR. The table records about 87,000 clones, about 87% of them present only once. The sample in question was peripheral blood, obtained from a patient treated with radiotherapy plus ipilimumab. The receptor source for this set is a human donor with non-small cell lung cancer that progressed on radiotherapy plus ipilimumab. CDR3s include the opening cysteine and the closing phenylalanine or tryptophan.

v_gene	j_gene	CDR3aa
TRBV11-2	TRBJ1-1	CASSLLRGITEAFF
TRBV14	TRBJ1-4	CASSQVAQRGPEFF
TRBV6-5	TRBJ2-1	CASSDLALSDEQFF
TRBV28	TRBJ2-7	CASSLPGQQTYEQYF
TRBV18	TRBJ1-2	CASSPQDWTDYGYTF
TRBV4-2	TRBJ2-7	CASSPRDRDYEQYF
TRBV2	TRBJ2-1	CASSEAGQGNEQFF
TRBV7-9	TRBJ1-2	CASSPGSVYGYTF
TRBV4-3	TRBJ1-2	CASSQERQLYYGYTF
TRBV7-9	TRBJ2-7	CASSVTSGFLEQYF
TRBV18	TRBJ1-2	CASSPQGANYGYTF
TRBV5-1	TRBJ1-1	CASSLVGTDSEAFF
TRBV9	TRBJ2-3	CASSVGLAGGTTDTQYF
TRBV9	TRBJ2-1	CASSVRGDNEQFF
TRBV11-2	TRBJ2-6	CASSFGANVLTF
TRBV7-2	TRBJ2-3	CASSYRRADTQYF
TRBV9	TRBJ1-1	CASSVGALNTEAFF
TRBV6-6	TRBJ1-3	CASSLGRPGNTIYF
TRBV30	TRBJ1-4	CAWSSGGDEKLFF
TRBV4-3	TRBJ1-5	CASSQNTGNQPQHF
TRBV18	TRBJ2-7	CASSPPIGQGRDEQYF
TRBV19	TRBJ1-5	CASIGQGFSNQPQHF
TRBV25-1	TRBJ2-7	CASSETGVYYEQYF
TRBV11-3	TRBJ2-2	CASSSGGPGELFF
TRBV28	TRBJ1-2	CASSLGGRGNYGYTF